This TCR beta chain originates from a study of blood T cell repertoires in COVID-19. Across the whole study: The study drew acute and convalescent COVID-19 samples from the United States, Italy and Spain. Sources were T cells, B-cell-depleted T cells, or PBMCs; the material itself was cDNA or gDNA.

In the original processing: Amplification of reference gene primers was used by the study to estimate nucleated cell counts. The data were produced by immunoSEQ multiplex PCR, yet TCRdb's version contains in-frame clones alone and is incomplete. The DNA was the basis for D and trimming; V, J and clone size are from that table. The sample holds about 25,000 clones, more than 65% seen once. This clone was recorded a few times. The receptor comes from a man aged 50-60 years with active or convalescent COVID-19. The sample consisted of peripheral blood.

For the CDR3, the DNA is TGCAGCGGGGGGACCCACTCGGGGAACACTGAAGCTTTCTTT. Encoded protein: CSGGTHSGNTEAFF. The V and J genes are TRBV29-1 and TRBJ1-1, with D possibly TRBD1 on 5 matching bases. The CDR3 is 14 residues long. V dropped 7 bases and J dropped 1 base, with 16 bases sitting between them. CDR1 and CDR2 from the germline V gene are SQVTM and ANQGSEA.